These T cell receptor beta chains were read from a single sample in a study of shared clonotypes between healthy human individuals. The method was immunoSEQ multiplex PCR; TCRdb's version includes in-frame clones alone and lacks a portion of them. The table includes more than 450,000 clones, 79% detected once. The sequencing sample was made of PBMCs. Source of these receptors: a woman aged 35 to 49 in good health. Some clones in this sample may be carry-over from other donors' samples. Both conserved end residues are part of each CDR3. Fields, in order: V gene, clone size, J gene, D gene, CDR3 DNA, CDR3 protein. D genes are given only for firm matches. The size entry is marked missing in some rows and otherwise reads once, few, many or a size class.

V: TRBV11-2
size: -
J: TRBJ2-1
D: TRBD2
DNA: TGTGCCAGCAGCAAGGGACTAGCGGGAAACAATGAGCAGTTCTTC
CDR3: CASSKGLAGNNEQFF

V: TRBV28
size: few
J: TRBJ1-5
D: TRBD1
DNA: TGTGCCAGCCTAACCCCGACAGGGGTAATGGGCAATCAGCCCCAGCATTTT
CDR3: CASLTPTGVMGNQPQHF

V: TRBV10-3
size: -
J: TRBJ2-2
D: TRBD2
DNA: TGTGCCATCAGAACGGGACTAGCGGGGTCGAACACCGGGGAGCTGTTTTTT
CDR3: CAIRTGLAGSNTGELFF

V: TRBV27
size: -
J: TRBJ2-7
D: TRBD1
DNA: TGTGCCAGCAGCTCCGGGACAGGGGGCGGCGAGCAGTACTTC
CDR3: CASSSGTGGGEQYF

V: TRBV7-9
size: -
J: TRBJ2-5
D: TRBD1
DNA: TGTGCCAGCAGCGTGGACAGGGGGTCCGTCTCCCAAGAGACCCAGTACTTC
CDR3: CASSVDRGSVSQETQYF

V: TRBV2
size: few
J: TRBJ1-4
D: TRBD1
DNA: TGTGCCAGCAGTAACCCCGGGACAGGGATTGAAAAACTGTTTTTT
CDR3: CASSNPGTGIEKLFF

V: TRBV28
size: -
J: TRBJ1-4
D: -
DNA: TGTGCCAGCAGTTTCCGGGGGGCAACTAATGAAAAACTGTTTTTT
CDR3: CASSFRGATNEKLFF

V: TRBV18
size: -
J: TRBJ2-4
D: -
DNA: TGTGCCAGCTCACCACCCGAGGGGGGAGACATTCAGTACTTC
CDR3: CASSPPEGGDIQYF

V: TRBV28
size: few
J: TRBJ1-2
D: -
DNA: TGTGCCAGCAGCTCTCTGGGCTACACCTTC
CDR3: CASSSLGYTF

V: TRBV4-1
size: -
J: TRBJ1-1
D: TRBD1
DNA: TGCGCCAGCAGCCAAGAAGGGACAGGGAGGTTTTTCCGGTTCACTGAAGCTTTCTTT
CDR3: CASSQEGTGRFFRFTEAFF

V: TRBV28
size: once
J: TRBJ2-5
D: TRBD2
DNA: TGTGCCAGCACCCGCGCCCTAGCGGGCCTTCAAGAGACCCAGTACTTC
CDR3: CASTRALAGLQETQYF

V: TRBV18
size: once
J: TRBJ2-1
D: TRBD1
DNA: TGTGCCAGCTCACAGTCCGTCGTCTCGACAGGGAACTACAATGAGCAGTTCTTC
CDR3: CASSQSVVSTGNYNEQFF

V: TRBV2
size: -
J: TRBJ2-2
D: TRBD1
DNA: TGTGCCAGCATGACCCGGGACAGGGGGTACACCGGGGAGCTGTTTTTT
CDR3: CASMTRDRGYTGELFF

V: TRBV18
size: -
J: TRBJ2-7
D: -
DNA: TGTGCCAGCTCGGCCGGGACCCCATACGAGCAGTACTTC
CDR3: CASSAGTPYEQYF

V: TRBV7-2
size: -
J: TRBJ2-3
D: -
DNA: TGTGCCAGCAGCCACCCTATAGGCACAGATACGCAGTATTTT
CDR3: CASSHPIGTDTQYF

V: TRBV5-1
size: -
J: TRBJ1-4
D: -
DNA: TGCGCCAGCAGCTTAGGCGGCCAAGTAATTGCAACTAATGAAAAACTGTTTTTT
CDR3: CASSLGGQVIATNEKLFF

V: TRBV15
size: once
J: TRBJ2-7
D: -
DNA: TGTGCCACCAGCAGAGTTAAGGGGGCCTACGAGCAGTACTTC
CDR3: CATSRVKGAYEQYF

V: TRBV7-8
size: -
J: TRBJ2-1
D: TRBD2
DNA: TGTGCCAGCAGCAATTTTCTAGCGGGAGGCCTCAATGAGCAGTTCTTC
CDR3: CASSNFLAGGLNEQFF

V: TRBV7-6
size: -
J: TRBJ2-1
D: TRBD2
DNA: TGTGCCAGCAGCTCCCTTAGCGGGAGTGAGCAGTTCTTC
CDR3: CASSSLSGSEQFF

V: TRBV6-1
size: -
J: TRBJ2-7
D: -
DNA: TGTGCCAGCAGTGAAGCAGGTTACTACGAGCAGTACTTC
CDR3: CASSEAGYYEQYF

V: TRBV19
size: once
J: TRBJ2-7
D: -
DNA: TGTGCCAGTAGTACCGCTAGCGACTCCTACGAGCAGTACTTC
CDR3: CASSTASDSYEQYF

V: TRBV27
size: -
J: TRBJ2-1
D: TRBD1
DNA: TGTGCCAGCAGTCCCTGGGGGACAGGGACGAATGAGCAGTTCTTC
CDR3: CASSPWGTGTNEQFF

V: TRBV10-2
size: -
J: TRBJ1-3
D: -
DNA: TGCGCCAGCAGTGCGGGCCGGGAGGACACCATATATTTT
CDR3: CASSAGREDTIYF

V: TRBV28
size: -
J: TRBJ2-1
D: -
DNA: TGTGCCAGCAGTTTATCCCCCCAGGGTAATGAGCAGTTCTTC
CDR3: CASSLSPQGNEQFF

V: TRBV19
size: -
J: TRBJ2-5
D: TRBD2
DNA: TGTGCCAGTAGTACTAGCGGCAAAGAGACCCAGTACTTC
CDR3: CASSTSGKETQYF

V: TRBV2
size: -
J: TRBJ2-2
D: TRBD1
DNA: TGTGCCAGCAGCCTGGGGACAGGGGGGCTGTTTTTT
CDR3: CASSLGTGGLFF

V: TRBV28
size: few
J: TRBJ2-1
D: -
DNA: TGTGCCAGCAGACCGCCTAGCGACGCTCATGAGCAGTTCTTC
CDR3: CASRPPSDAHEQFF

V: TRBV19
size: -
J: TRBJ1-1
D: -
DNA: TGTGCCAGTAGTATAGGTTTGGGCGGTGTCGCTTTCTTT
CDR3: CASSIGLGGVAFF

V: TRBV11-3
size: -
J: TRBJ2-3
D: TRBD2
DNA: TGTGCCAGCAGCCCGGGACTAGCTACGGATACGCAGTATTTT
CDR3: CASSPGLATDTQYF

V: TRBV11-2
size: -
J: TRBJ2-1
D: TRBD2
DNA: TGTGCCAGCAGCTTGTCTAGCGGGGCCCAATGGAATGAGCAGTTCTTC
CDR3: CASSLSSGAQWNEQFF

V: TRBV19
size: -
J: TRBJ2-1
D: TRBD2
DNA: TGTGCCAGTAGTACCGGGACTAGCGGGAGGGTTAACAATGAGCAGTTCTTC
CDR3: CASSTGTSGRVNNEQFF

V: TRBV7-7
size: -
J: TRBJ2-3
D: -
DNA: TGTGCTAGCAGCTTACACGACAGCACAGATACGCAGTATTTT
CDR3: CASSLHDSTDTQYF

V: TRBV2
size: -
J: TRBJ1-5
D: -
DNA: TGTGCCAGCAGTGAACGACCTCGGGCCCAGCATTTT
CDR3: CASSERPRAQHF

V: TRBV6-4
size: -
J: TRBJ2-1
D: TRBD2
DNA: TGTGCCAGCAGTGAATCCCCTAGCGGGAGCTCCTACAATGAGCAGTTCTTC
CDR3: CASSESPSGSSYNEQFF

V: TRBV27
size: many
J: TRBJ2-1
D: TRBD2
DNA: TGTGCCAGCAGTTTAACCCTAGCGGACTACAATGAGCAGTTCTTC
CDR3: CASSLTLADYNEQFF

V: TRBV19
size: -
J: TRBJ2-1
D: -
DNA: TGTGCCAGTAGTATCGAATACAATGAGCAGTTCTTC
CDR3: CASSIEYNEQFF

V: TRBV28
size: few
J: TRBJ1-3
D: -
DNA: TGTGCCAGCACCTCGAATTTAGGTCAGGGGAATAAAAACACCATATATTTT
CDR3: CASTSNLGQGNKNTIYF

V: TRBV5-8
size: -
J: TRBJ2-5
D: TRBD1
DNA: TGTGCCAGCAGCTCCCCGAGGACAGGTCAAGAGACCCAGTACTTC
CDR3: CASSSPRTGQETQYF

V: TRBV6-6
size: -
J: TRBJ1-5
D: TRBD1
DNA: TGTGCCAGCAGGGACAGGGGCGCTTATCAGCCCCAGCATTTT
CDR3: CASRDRGAYQPQHF

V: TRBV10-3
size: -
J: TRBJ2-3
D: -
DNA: TGTGCCATCAGTGACTTACTGGTGGGAGACACAGATACGCAGTATTTT
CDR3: CAISDLLVGDTDTQYF

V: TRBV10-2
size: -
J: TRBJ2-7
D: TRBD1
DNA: TGCGCCACGTCCCGGGACAGGGTTCTCTCCGAGCAGTACTTC
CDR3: CATSRDRVLSEQYF